The clone carrying this TCR beta chain is classed as medium-sized. The data were obtained in a study of OX40 agonist ivuxolimab in advanced cancers. The repertoire was sequenced with immunoSEQ multiplex PCR; TCRdb's copy has only in-frame clones and lacks some. The table lists 20,000 to 25,000 clones, approximately 80% of them singletons. Germline trimming cut 1 base from V and 2 bases from J; bases unmatched to any gene: 4. Germline CDR1 and CDR2: LNHDA and SQIVND (reference sequence). This CDR3 is 16 amino acids long. This receptor was obtained from an adult with an advanced solid tumor such as melanoma, head and neck, liver or kidney cancer. The genes are TRBV19 and TRBJ2-3; 9 nucleotides match TRBD2. Sequenced material: CD4+ or CD8+ T cells sorted from blood, taken in a trial of the OX40 agonist ivuxolimab. Written as DNA, the CDR3 is TGTGCCAGTAGTATAGGGGTAGCGGGGGTCACAGATACGCAGTATTTT. This codes for CASSIGVAGVTDTQYF. Drawing the rest from reference TRBV19 and TRBJ2-3, the complete variable domain is DGGITQSPKYLFRKEGQNVTLSCEQNLNHDAMYWYRQDPGQGLRLIYYSQIVNDFQKGDIAEGYSVSREKKESFPLTVTSAQKNPTAFYLCASSIGVAGVTDTQYFGPGTRLTVL.